This is a list of T cell receptor beta chains from one sample in a study of T-cell memory formation after mild COVID-19. In TCRdb, the 5' RACE reads were re-called with MiXCR into one record per CDR3 protein. Of more than 450,000 distinct CDR3 sequences in the sample, approximately 19% were seen once. Specimen: PBMCs or a T cell subset sorted from them (not recorded which). The source is an adult woman who had mild COVID-19 (a few samples of this study predate the infection). Cell type and time point are not known. Each CDR3 is given with its conserved first and last residue. Fields, in order: CDR3 DNA, CDR3 protein, clone size, V gene, J gene, D gene. D genes are given only for firm matches. Where a row states a size, it is once, few, many or the class of an expanded clone; other rows omit it.

cdr3_nt: TGCAGTGCCGCGACCGGGGGGCTTGGAGAGACCCAGTACTTC
cdr3_aa: CSAATGGLGETQYF
clone_size: few
v_call: TRBV20-1
j_call: TRBJ2-5
d_call: NA

cdr3_nt: TGCAGCGTGGGGGAAGGGGAGGTAGGGTACTTC
cdr3_aa: CSVGEGEVGYF
clone_size: NA
v_call: TRBV29-1
j_call: TRBJ2-7
d_call: NA

cdr3_nt: TGTGCCAGTAGTATACGGCGCGGGGATACGCAGTATTTT
cdr3_aa: CASSIRRGDTQYF
clone_size: NA
v_call: TRBV19
j_call: TRBJ2-3
d_call: NA

cdr3_nt: TGTGCCAGCGGGGCTAGCACCGCGAACACCGGGGAGCTGTTTTTT
cdr3_aa: CASGASTANTGELFF
clone_size: NA
v_call: TRBV7-9
j_call: TRBJ2-2
d_call: NA

cdr3_nt: TGTGCCAGCAGTCTCCCGACAGGGCCGGCTAATGAAAAACTGTTTTTT
cdr3_aa: CASSLPTGPANEKLFF
clone_size: NA
v_call: TRBV12-3/TRBV12-4
j_call: TRBJ1-4
d_call: TRBD1

cdr3_nt: TGTGCTAGCAGCTTAAGGTCGTCAGGGGGCCATACCGGGGAGCTGTTTTTT
cdr3_aa: CASSLRSSGGHTGELFF
clone_size: NA
v_call: TRBV7-7
j_call: TRBJ2-2
d_call: TRBD1

cdr3_nt: TGTGCCACCAGTGACCCGGGACAGCTCTATGGCTACACCTTC
cdr3_aa: CATSDPGQLYGYTF
clone_size: few
v_call: TRBV24-1
j_call: TRBJ1-2
d_call: TRBD1

cdr3_nt: TGTGCCAGCAGCTTGGAGGCTCTCGTCGGGGAGCTGTTTTTT
cdr3_aa: CASSLEALVGELFF
clone_size: few
v_call: TRBV5-5
j_call: TRBJ2-2
d_call: NA

cdr3_nt: TGTGCCAGCAGGGGGACAGGGGGCTCGCGGTATGGCTACACCTTC
cdr3_aa: CASRGTGGSRYGYTF
clone_size: few
v_call: TRBV9
j_call: TRBJ1-2
d_call: TRBD1

cdr3_nt: TGCGCCAGCAGCTCGGGACAGGGGAAATTACAGTACTTC
cdr3_aa: CASSSGQGKLQYF
clone_size: NA
v_call: TRBV5-1
j_call: TRBJ2-7
d_call: TRBD1

cdr3_nt: TGTGCCAGCAGCCAAGGGGGGACAGGTTTTTATACGCAGTATTTT
cdr3_aa: CASSQGGTGFYTQYF
clone_size: few
v_call: TRBV3-1
j_call: TRBJ2-3
d_call: TRBD1

cdr3_nt: TGTGCCAGCAGCTTACGGACACAAGAATTGGAAGAGACCCAGTACTTC
cdr3_aa: CASSLRTQELEETQYF
clone_size: few
v_call: TRBV7-2
j_call: TRBJ2-5
d_call: NA

cdr3_nt: TGTGCCAGCAGTTCCCGGGACAGGCGCGTCGGTGAAGCTTTCTTT
cdr3_aa: CASSSRDRRVGEAFF
clone_size: few
v_call: TRBV6-5
j_call: TRBJ1-1
d_call: TRBD1

cdr3_nt: TGTGCCAGCAGCGTAGGAGGCGGGGGGCCCCCGGAGACCCAGTACTTC
cdr3_aa: CASSVGGGGPPETQYF
clone_size: few
v_call: TRBV9
j_call: TRBJ2-5
d_call: TRBD2

cdr3_nt: TGTGCCAGCAGCTTTTTCGGTACGGGACAGATCTACGAGCAGTACTTC
cdr3_aa: CASSFFGTGQIYEQYF
clone_size: few
v_call: TRBV5-6
j_call: TRBJ2-7
d_call: TRBD1

cdr3_nt: TGTGCCAGCAGTTTATGGGCGGGGGGATACAATGAGCAGTTCTTC
cdr3_aa: CASSLWAGGYNEQFF
clone_size: NA
v_call: TRBV27
j_call: TRBJ2-1
d_call: TRBD2

cdr3_nt: TGTGCCTGGAATACAGGGTCGGGTCAGCCCCAGCATTTT
cdr3_aa: CAWNTGSGQPQHF
clone_size: NA
v_call: TRBV30
j_call: TRBJ1-5
d_call: NA

cdr3_nt: TGTGCCAGCAGCCGACAAGGTTTCTCCGGGACTCCTCCTCGGAGGGGGCTCACAGATACGCAGTATTTT
cdr3_aa: CASSRQGFSGTPPRRGLTDTQYF
clone_size: few
v_call: TRBV7-9
j_call: TRBJ2-3
d_call: NA

cdr3_nt: TGCGCCAGCAGCTTGGCCACAGCGAACACCGGGGAGCTGTTTTTT
cdr3_aa: CASSLATANTGELFF
clone_size: few
v_call: TRBV5-1
j_call: TRBJ2-2
d_call: NA

cdr3_nt: TGTGCCACCGCTGAGGGCAATATTCGAGACACCGGGGAGCTGTTTTTT
cdr3_aa: CATAEGNIRDTGELFF
clone_size: NA
v_call: TRBV15
j_call: TRBJ2-2
d_call: NA

cdr3_nt: TGCAGTGTCCCCCGGATCAATGGCTACACCTTC
cdr3_aa: CSVPRINGYTF
clone_size: NA
v_call: TRBV20-1
j_call: TRBJ1-2
d_call: NA

cdr3_nt: TGTGCCAGCAGCTCCCTCCCCCCGGGACAGGGGCTGTATGGCTACACCTTC
cdr3_aa: CASSSLPPGQGLYGYTF
clone_size: NA
v_call: TRBV7-6
j_call: TRBJ1-2
d_call: TRBD1

cdr3_nt: TGCGCCAGCAGCCGAGGGACAGGGCAGGGCGGGGAGCTGTTTTTT
cdr3_aa: CASSRGTGQGGELFF
clone_size: NA
v_call: TRBV4-1
j_call: TRBJ2-2
d_call: TRBD1